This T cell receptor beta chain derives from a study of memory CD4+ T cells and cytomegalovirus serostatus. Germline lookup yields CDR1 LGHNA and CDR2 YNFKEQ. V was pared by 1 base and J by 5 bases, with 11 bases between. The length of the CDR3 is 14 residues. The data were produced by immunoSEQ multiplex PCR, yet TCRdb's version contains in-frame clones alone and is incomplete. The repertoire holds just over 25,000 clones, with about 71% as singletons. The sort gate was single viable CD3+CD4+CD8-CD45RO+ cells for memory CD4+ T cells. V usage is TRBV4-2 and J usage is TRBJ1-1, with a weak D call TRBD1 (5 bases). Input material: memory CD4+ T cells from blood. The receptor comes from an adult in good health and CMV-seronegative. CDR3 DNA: TGTGCCAGCAGCCAAGGGCAGGGTCTGACTGAAGCTTTCTTT. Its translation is CASSQGQGLTEAFF.